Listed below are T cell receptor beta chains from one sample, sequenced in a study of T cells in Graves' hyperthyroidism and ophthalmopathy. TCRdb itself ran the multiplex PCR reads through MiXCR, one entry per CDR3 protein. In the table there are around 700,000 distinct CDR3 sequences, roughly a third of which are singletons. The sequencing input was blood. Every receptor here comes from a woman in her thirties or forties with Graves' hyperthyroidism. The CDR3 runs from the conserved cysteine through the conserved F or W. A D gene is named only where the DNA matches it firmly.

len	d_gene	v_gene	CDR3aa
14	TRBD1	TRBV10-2	CASGWDRGSYGYTF
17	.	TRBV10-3	CAISVTQPGHPSAEQYF
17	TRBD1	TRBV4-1	CASSLTETGGLGQPQHF
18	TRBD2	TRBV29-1	CSVEDPSSATPRGGTQYF
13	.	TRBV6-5	CASSRGEDYEQYF
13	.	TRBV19	CASSIAGARGYTF
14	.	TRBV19	CASNHLGSNQPQHF
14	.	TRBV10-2	CASSEDWLGETQYF
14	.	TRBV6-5	CASGRARVDQPQHF
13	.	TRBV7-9	CASSSSPGEGAFF
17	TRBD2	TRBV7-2	CASSLSTGTSSILTQYF
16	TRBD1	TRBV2	CASRTGESSYNSPLHF
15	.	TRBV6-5	CASSYTSGAKETQYF
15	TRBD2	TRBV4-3	CASSQALAATYEQYF
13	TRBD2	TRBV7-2	CASSPTSGNLQYF